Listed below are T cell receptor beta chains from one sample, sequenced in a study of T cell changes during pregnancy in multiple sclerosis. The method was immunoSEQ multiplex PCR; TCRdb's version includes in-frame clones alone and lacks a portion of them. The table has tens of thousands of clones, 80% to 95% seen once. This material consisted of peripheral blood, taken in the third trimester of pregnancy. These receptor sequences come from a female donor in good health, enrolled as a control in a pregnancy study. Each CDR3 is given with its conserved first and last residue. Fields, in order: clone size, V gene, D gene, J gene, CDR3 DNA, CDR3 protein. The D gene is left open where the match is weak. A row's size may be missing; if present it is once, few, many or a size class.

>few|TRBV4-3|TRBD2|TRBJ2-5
TGCGCCAGCAGCGAAAGGACTAGCGGGACCCCCGGGGGGGAGACCCAGTACTTC
CASSERTSGTPGGETQYF
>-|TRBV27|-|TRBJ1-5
TGTGCCAGCAGTTTATCGTATTCCGTTTATAGCAATCAGCCCCAGCATTTT
CASSLSYSVYSNQPQHF
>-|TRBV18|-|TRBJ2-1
TGTGCCAGCTCACCACCGAGTAGCGGTTACAATGAGCAGTTCTTC
CASSPPSSGYNEQFF
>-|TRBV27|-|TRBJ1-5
TGTGCCAGCAGTTTACTGCAGGTGGGTCAGCCCCAGCATTTT
CASSLLQVGQPQHF
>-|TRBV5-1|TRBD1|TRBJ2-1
TGCGCCAGCAGCTTGGTAGGGACAGCCAACAATGAGCAGTTCTTC
CASSLVGTANNEQFF
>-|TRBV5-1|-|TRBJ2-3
TGCGCCAGCAGCGGAATAGCGGAGACCACAGATACGCAGTATTTT
CASSGIAETTDTQYF
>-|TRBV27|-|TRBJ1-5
TGTGCCAGCAGTTTACTGGGTCGGGGAGATCAGCCCCAGCATTTT
CASSLLGRGDQPQHF
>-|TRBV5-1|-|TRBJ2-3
TGCGCCAGCAGCTTGGGCGGGTACACAGATACGCAGTATTTT
CASSLGGYTDTQYF
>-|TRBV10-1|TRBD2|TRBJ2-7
TGCGCCAGAGACGAGACTAGCGGGGACCGCGAGCAGTACTTC
CARDETSGDREQYF
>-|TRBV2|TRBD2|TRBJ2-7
TGTGCCGGGCTTTCCGGGACTAAAGAGCAGTACTTC
CAGLSGTKEQYF
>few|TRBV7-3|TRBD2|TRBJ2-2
TGTGCCAGCACCCCGACGGGGGGTGACGGGGAGCTGTTTTTT
CASTPTGGDGELFF
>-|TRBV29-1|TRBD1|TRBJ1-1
TGCAGCTTCATCCGCCGGGACAGGCCCTACACTGAAGCTTTCTTT
CSFIRRDRPYTEAFF
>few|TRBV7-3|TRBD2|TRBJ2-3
TGTGCCAGCAGTCGGACTAGCGGGTGGGATACGCAGTATTTT
CASSRTSGWDTQYF
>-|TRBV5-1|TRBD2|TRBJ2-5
TGCGCCAGCAGCTTGAGGGGACTAGGTGGATCTGGGTTAGAGACCCAGTACTTC
CASSLRGLGGSGLETQYF
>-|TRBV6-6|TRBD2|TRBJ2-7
TGTGCCAGCAGTTACTCGGCTAGCGGGGCTTACGAGCAGTACTTC
CASSYSASGAYEQYF
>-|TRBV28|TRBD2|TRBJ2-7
TGTGCCAGCAGTTTCGGGTGGGTAGCGGGAGCCTACGAGCAGTACTTC
CASSFGWVAGAYEQYF
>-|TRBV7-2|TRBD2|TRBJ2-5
TGTGCCAGCAGTAAGGGACTAGTAGAGACCCAGTACTTC
CASSKGLVETQYF
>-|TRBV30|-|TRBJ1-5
TGTGCCTGGAACCCACAAGGGGGTAGGGGGCCCCAGCATTTT
CAWNPQGGRGPQHF
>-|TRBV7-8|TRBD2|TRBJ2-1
TGTGCCAGCAGCTTAGCGGAAAGGAGGGAGGGCTACAATGAGCAGTTCTTC
CASSLAERREGYNEQFF
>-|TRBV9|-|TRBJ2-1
TGTGCCAGCAGCGTAGGAGGGCCCCGACAGTTCTTC
CASSVGGPRQFF
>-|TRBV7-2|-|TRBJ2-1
TGTGCCAGCAGCCGTCAAACTTGGAGCTCCTACAATGAGCAGTTCTTC
CASSRQTWSSYNEQFF
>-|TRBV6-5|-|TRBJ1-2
TGTGCCAGCAGGGCAACGGGGGAAACGGATGGCTACACCTTC
CASRATGETDGYTF
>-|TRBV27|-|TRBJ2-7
TGTGCCAGCAGCCGGGGAATACACTACGAGCAGTACTTC
CASSRGIHYEQYF
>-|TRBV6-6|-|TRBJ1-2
TGTGCCAGCAGTTACGACGGCCCTAACTATGGCCACACCTTC
CASSYDGPNYGHTF